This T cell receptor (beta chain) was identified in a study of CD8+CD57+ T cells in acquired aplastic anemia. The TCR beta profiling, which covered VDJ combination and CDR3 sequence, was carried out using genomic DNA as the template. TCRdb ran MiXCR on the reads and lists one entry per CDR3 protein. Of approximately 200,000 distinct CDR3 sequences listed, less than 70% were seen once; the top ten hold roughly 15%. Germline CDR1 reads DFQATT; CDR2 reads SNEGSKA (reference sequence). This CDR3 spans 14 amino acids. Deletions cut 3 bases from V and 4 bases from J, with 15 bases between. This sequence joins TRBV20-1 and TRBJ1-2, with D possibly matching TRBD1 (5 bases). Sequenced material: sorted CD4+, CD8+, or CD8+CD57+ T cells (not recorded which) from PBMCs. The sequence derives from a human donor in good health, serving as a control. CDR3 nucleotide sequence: TGCAGTGCTAGGGGGGAGGAGCGTTCCTATGGCTACACCTTC. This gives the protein CSARGEERSYGYTF.